This T cell receptor beta chain was profiled in a study of CD8 T cells in Susac syndrome. Germline assignment: CDR1 SGHTA and CDR2 FQGNSA. The germline V and J ends were trimmed by 4 bases and 4 bases, with 13 bases remaining between them. The CDR3 is 14 residues long. This clonotype has a single count. The RNA, about 0.45 to 1 ug, was put through reverse transcription using random hexamers. MiXCR was run by TCRdb on the immunoSEQ multiplex PCR reads, yielding one entry per CDR3 protein. This table has under 250,000 distinct CDR3 sequences, over 90% appearing once. Sample: CD4+ T cells from PBMCs. This TCR was recovered from a human donor with Susac syndrome. V gene TRBV7-2 combines with J gene TRBJ1-2; the D gene is possibly TRBD1 (5 bases). This CDR3 reads CASSSAGRIYGYTF. In DNA form, the CDR3 reads TGTGCCAGCAGCTCAGCGGGACGGATCTATGGCTACACCTTC.